These 25 T cell receptor beta chains came from one sample sequenced in a study of control samples from healthy donors and cancer patients. The method was immunoSEQ multiplex PCR; TCRdb's version includes in-frame clones alone and lacks a portion of them. The table shows over 90,000 clones, with around nine tenths occurring only once. The sequencing sample was made of PBMCs. These receptors were collected from a man between 60 and 70 years old with lung cancer.

The rearrangement uses TRBV19 and TRBJ2-1, with D unresolved. V was trimmed by 6 bases and J by 5 bases, leaving 17 bases between them. The CDR3 runs 15 residues. CDR1 LNHDA and CDR2 SQIVND come from the germline V gene (reference sequence). The CDR3 nucleotides read TGTGCCAGTAGAGTCTTTTTGTCTACTAACAATGAGCAGTTCTTC. Translating it yields CASRVFLSTNNEQFF.

This chain joins TRBV6-1 and TRBJ2-2; D may correspond to TRBD1 or TRBD2 (5 bases each). Trimming removed 4 bases at V and 0 bases at J, with 12 bases between. CDR1 is MNHNS, CDR2 SASEGT, per germline. There are 16 residues in the CDR3. CDR3 in amino acids: CASSARDAANTGELFF. The CDR3 nucleotides read TGTGCCAGCAGTGCACGGGACGCAGCGAACACCGGGGAGCTGTTTTTT.

The J gene is TRBJ2-2, the V gene TRBV30; the D gene is possibly TRBD2 (6 bases). V was trimmed by 3 bases and J by 5 bases, leaving 13 bases between them. In germline, CDR1 is GTSNPN, CDR2 SVGIG (reference sequence). The CDR3 has 14 residues. CDR3 DNA sequence: TGTGCCTGGAGGAGGGCTAGCGTAACCGGGGAGCTGTTTTTT. Translation: CAWRRASVTGELFF.

The chain carries TRBV10-3 and TRBJ1-6; 9 nucleotides line up with TRBD1. Germline CDR1 reads ENHRY; CDR2 reads SYGVKD. The J segment lost 11 bases and the V segment lost 2 bases, leaving 7 bases of the junction unmatched. This CDR3 region has 15 residues. CDR3 in amino acids: CAISEGGTGNAPLHF. The CDR3 bases are TGTGCCATCAGTGAGGGAGGGACAGGGAACGCACCCCTCCACTTT.

This clone was seen a few times. This chain links TRBV7-3 with TRBJ2-4; the match to TRBD1 covers 7 bases. The length of the CDR3 is 13 residues. The ends lost 4 bases at V and 6 bases at J; junction bases unmatched: 3. Looked up from germline, CDR1 is SGHTA and CDR2 is FQGTGA. CDR3 sequence (DNA): TGTGCCAGCAGCTCCCGACAGGGAAACATTCAGTACTTC. As protein: CASSSRQGNIQYF.

V gene TRBV6-1 combines with J gene TRBJ1-5; D not certain. From germline, CDR1 is MNHNS and CDR2 SASEGT. V lost 2 bases and J lost 0, with 8 bases in between. The CDR3 covers 15 residues. This CDR3 reads CASSELFTSNQPQHF. CDR3 in DNA: TGTGCCAGCAGTGAACTTTTCACTAGCAATCAGCCCCAGCATTTT.

This clone was counted a single time. The genes are TRBV6-5 and TRBJ2-3; tentative D call: TRBD2 (6 bases). V gave up 5 bases and J gave up 5 bases, with 17 bases separating them. Germline V lookup: CDR1 MNHEY, CDR2 SVGAGI. The CDR3 is 15 amino acids. CDR3 region: CASSPRRDSKDTQYF. CDR3 in DNA: TGTGCCAGCAGTCCGCGCCGGGACTCCAAAGATACGCAGTATTTT.

This chain uses TRBV12-3 or TRBV12-4 with TRBJ2-1; 10 bases are a match to TRBD1. The CDR3 consists of 12 residues. The junction had 7 bases not matched to a gene; V was cut back by 8 bases and J by 12 bases. CDR3 DNA: TGTGCCAGCCGGGACAGGGGAGATGGGCAGTTCTTC. Its translation is CASRDRGDGQFF.

The genes are TRBV7-6 and TRBJ2-3, with TRBD2 as a possible D gene (5 bases). Germline V gene sequence: CDR1 SGHVS, CDR2 FNYEAQ. The CDR3 totals 15 residues. Trimming took 5 bases from V and 0 from J, leaving 12 bases between them. The CDR3 DNA sequence: TGTGCCAGCAGCCTATGGACGGGGAGCACAGATACGCAGTATTTT. Translating gives CASSLWTGSTDTQYF.

This chain links TRBV7-9 with TRBJ1-2; D not resolved. V lost 1 base, J lost 7 bases, and 13 bases lay in between. The CDR3 sequence is 14 residues long. The germline V gene has CDR1 SEHNR and CDR2 FQNEAQ (reference sequence). Here the CDR3 reads CASSLVPGTFGYTF. The DNA for the CDR3 is TGTGCCAGCAGCTTAGTCCCCGGAACGTTTGGCTACACCTTC.

V usage is TRBV5-8 and J usage is TRBJ1-1, with a weak D call TRBD1 (5 bases). The CDR3 is 14 residues long. Germline assignment: CDR1 SGHTS and CDR2 YDEGEE. V was clipped by 4 bases and J by 5 bases, with 15 bases between them. CDR3 protein: CASSLGRRATEAFF. The DNA of the CDR3 is TGTGCCAGCAGCCTGGGGCGCAGGGCTACTGAAGCTTTCTTT.

V gene TRBV10-1 combines with J gene TRBJ2-7; D is perhaps TRBD1 (6 bases). Germline CDR1 and CDR2: WNHNN and SYGVQD (reference sequence). This CDR3 spans 14 amino acids. V shed 3 bases and J shed 2 bases, with 11 bases lying between them. The CDR3 protein is CASSDTGSAYEQYF. CDR3 sequence (DNA): TGCGCCAGCAGTGATACAGGGAGTGCCTACGAGCAGTACTTC.

The V gene is TRBV18, the J gene TRBJ1-6, with a tentative D call TRBD1 (6 bases). There are 13 residues in the CDR3. Trimming took 9 bases from V and 8 from J, leaving 14 bases between them. The germline CDR1 and CDR2 sequences are KGHSH and LQKENI. This chain's CDR3 is CASHRDKDSPLHF. CDR3 nucleotide sequence: TGTGCCAGTCACAGGGACAAAGATTCACCCCTCCACTTT.

Regarding this clone: Mismatch with germline at one junction end may stem from a read error. The chain links TRBV11-2 to TRBJ2-7; D is undetermined. The CDR3 extends over 8 amino acids. CDR1 and CDR2 from the germline V gene are SGHAT and FQNNGV. CDR3 DNA sequence: TGTGCCAGCAGCCCCCAAGACTTC. It yields the protein CASSPQDF.

This rearrangement joins TRBV5-1 to TRBJ1-1, with D unresolved. The length of the CDR3 is 13 residues. Germline V CDR1 and CDR2: SGHRS, YFSETQ. With 7 bases removed from V and 7 bases from J, the gap between germline ends came to 17 bases. The CDR3 protein is CASGPASVSEAFF. The DNA for the CDR3 is TGCGCCAGCGGGCCGGCTTCCGTAAGTGAAGCTTTCTTT. Combining the CDR3 with reference TRBV5-1 and TRBJ1-1 gives the whole variable domain KAGVTQTPRYLIKTRGQQVTLSCSPISGHRSVSWYQQTPGQGLQFLFEYFSETQRNKGNFPGRFSGRQFSNSRSEMNVSTLELGDSALYLCASGPASVSEAFFGQGTRLTVV.

The chain employs TRBV7-6 and TRBJ1-1; D may be TRBD1 (6 bases). Germline V gene sequence: CDR1 SGHVS, CDR2 FNYEAQ. CDR3 length equals 16 residues. Trimming stripped 2 bases from V and 1 base from J, with 14 bases between. CDR3 coding DNA: TGTGCCAGCAGCTTATCGACAGGTAGTTGGAACACTGAAGCTTTCTTT. Translating it yields CASSLSTGSWNTEAFF.

The rearrangement uses TRBV18 and TRBJ2-7, with D maybe TRBD1 (6 bases). V shed 3 bases and J shed 0 bases, with 9 bases lying between them. Germline CDR1 and CDR2: KGHSH and LQKENI. This CDR3 spans 14 amino acids. The CDR3 reads CASSPRGSSYEQYV. CDR3 bases: TGTGCCAGCTCACCCAGGGGAAGCTCCTACGAGCAGTACGTC.

The chain combines TRBV5-4 with TRBJ1-1; D is unresolved. Between the trimmed V and J ends, which lost 1 base and 0 bases, there was a span of 13 bases. Germline V gene lookup returns CDR1 SGHNT and CDR2 YYREEE (reference sequence). CDR3 size: 16 residues. The chain's CDR3 is CASSLSGWTLNTEAFF. CDR3 nucleotide sequence: TGTGCCAGCAGCTTGAGTGGTTGGACTTTGAACACTGAAGCTTTCTTT.

The V and J genes are TRBV6-5 and TRBJ2-1; TRBD1 matches 8 bases. Germline V gives CDR1 MNHEY, CDR2 SVGAGI. The CDR3 consists of 14 residues. The J segment lost 3 bases and the V segment lost 6 bases, leaving 4 bases of the junction unmatched. In DNA, the CDR3 is TGTGCCAGCAGCCCGGACAGGGTCTACAATGAGCAGTTCTTC. As protein: CASSPDRVYNEQFF.

V is TRBV12-5 and J is TRBJ1-5; TRBD1 agrees at 8 bases. V was clipped by 6 bases and J by 10 bases; unmatched bases: 11. The CDR3 sequence is 14 residues long. Germline CDR1 LGHNT, CDR2 FRNRAP. The CDR3 protein is CASGGGQGVGPQHF. CDR3 DNA sequence: TGTGCTAGTGGGGGAGGACAGGGTGTAGGCCCCCAGCATTTT.

The J gene is TRBJ2-3, the V gene TRBV7-9; no clear D gene. Between the trimmed V and J ends, which lost 4 bases and 6 bases, there was a span of 8 bases. Germline V gene data show CDR1 as SEHNR and CDR2 as FQNEAQ (reference sequence). This CDR3 has 12 amino acids. The CDR3 sequence: CASSSVRDTQYF. CDR3 sequence (DNA): TGTGCCAGCAGCTCGGTACGGGATACGCAGTATTTT.

The chain employs TRBV27 and TRBJ2-5; 8 positions agree with TRBD1. V trimming: 2 bases; J trimming: 1 base; junction bases outside the gene matches: 9. Germline CDR1 reads MNHEY; CDR2 reads SMNVEV (reference sequence). The CDR3 sequence is 17 residues long. In DNA form, the CDR3 reads TGTGCCAGCAGTTTACAACGACAGGGGAAACCCCAAGAGACCCAGTACTTC. Amino acids: CASSLQRQGKPQETQYF.

The DNA for the CDR3 is TGTGCCAGCACCCGACAGGGTGGCACTGAAGCTTTCTTT. It yields the protein CASTRQGGTEAFF. The chain links TRBV7-9 to TRBJ1-1; 7 bases are shared with TRBD1. After removal of 7 bases from V and 4 bases from J, the junction contained 6 bases not matched to a gene. Germline V lookup: CDR1 SEHNR, CDR2 FQNEAQ (reference sequence). CDR3 length: 13 residues.

Written as DNA, the CDR3 is TGCGCCAGCAGCTTGGTCAGGGTGGGTGCCCGCGTGGTCACTGAAGCTTTCTTT. This encodes CASSLVRVGARVVTEAFF. This rearrangement joins TRBV5-1 to TRBJ1-1; D possibly corresponds to TRBD1 (5 bases). The V gene's germline CDR1 is SGHRS and CDR2 YFSETQ. This CDR3 region has 18 residues. Trimming removed 0 bases from V and 4 bases from J, with 22 bases in between. The complete variable domain, with remaining parts taken from reference TRBV5-1 and TRBJ1-1, reads KAGVTQTPRYLIKTRGQQVTLSCSPISGHRSVSWYQQTPGQGLQFLFEYFSETQRNKGNFPGRFSGRQFSNSRSEMNVSTLELGDSALYLCASSLVRVGARVVTEAFFGQGTRLTVV.

This chain uses TRBV29-1 with TRBJ2-2, with D possibly TRBD2 on 6 matching bases. The V end was cut by 4 bases, the J end by 6 bases, with 12 bases between. Germline V gene sequence: CDR1 SQVTM, CDR2 ANQGSEA. This CDR3 is built from 13 residues. The chain's CDR3 is CSVGRAGPGELFF. In DNA, the CDR3 is TGCAGCGTTGGACGGGCGGGGCCCGGGGAGCTGTTTTTT.